Listed below are T cell receptor beta chains from one sample, sequenced in a study of T-cell reconstitution after alpha-beta-depleted transplantation in children. MiXCR, run by TCRdb on the PCR reads, gives a single entry per CDR3 protein. The repertoire consists of 450,000 to 600,000 distinct CDR3 sequences, with approximately 32% occurring once and the leading ten covering approximately 2.3%. This specimen was PBMCs from the stem cell graft donor, taken from the stem cell graft. All receptors derive from a human donor who donated a stem cell graft to a child with aplastic anemia. Each CDR3 is given with its conserved first and last residue. D genes are given only for firm matches. Clone size is stated in some rows and not others, as once, few, many or a class when expanded.

J | size | V | D | CDR3 | DNA
TRBJ2-3 | once | TRBV28 | - | CASSSLGRGPVDTQYF | TGTGCCAGCAGTTCCCTTGGCCGGGGCCCGGTAGATACGCAGTATTTT
TRBJ2-1 | - | TRBV7-9 | - | CASSLGSPPNEQFF | TGTGCCAGCAGCTTAGGTAGCCCCCCAAATGAGCAGTTCTTC
TRBJ1-1 | - | TRBV7-9 | - | CASRLAQNTEAFF | TGTGCCAGCAGGTTAGCCCAGAACACTGAAGCTTTCTTT
TRBJ2-1 | - | TRBV11-2 | - | CASSKSGRGDNEQFF | TGTGCCAGCAGTAAGTCAGGGAGAGGGGACAATGAGCAGTTCTTC
TRBJ2-1 | few | TRBV29-1 | - | CSGGKGGTEYNEQFF | TGCAGCGGGGGGAAGGGCGGGACAGAATACAATGAGCAGTTCTTC
TRBJ1-1 | - | TRBV5-1 | - | CASSGYYGNTEAFF | TGCGCCAGCAGCGGGTATTATGGGAACACTGAAGCTTTCTTT
TRBJ1-1 | - | TRBV12-3/TRBV12-4 | - | CASRQGWHTEAFF | TGTGCCAGCAGACAAGGGTGGCACACTGAAGCTTTCTTT
TRBJ1-3 | - | TRBV20-1 | - | CSARDNPGTIYF | TGCAGTGCTAGAGATAATCCGGGCACCATATATTTT
TRBJ1-3 | - | TRBV20-1 | TRBD1 | CSANPRDRGGNTIYF | TGCAGTGCTAACCCTCGGGACAGGGGTGGAAACACCATATATTTT
TRBJ1-5 | few | TRBV12-3/TRBV12-4 | - | CASSPHFGANQPQHF | TGTGCCAGCAGCCCCCATTTCGGTGCGAATCAGCCCCAGCATTTT
TRBJ2-1 | - | TRBV12-3/TRBV12-4 | TRBD1 | CASSPGQGARTEQFF | TGTGCCAGCAGCCCCGGACAGGGGGCGCGTACTGAGCAGTTCTTC
TRBJ1-2 | - | TRBV10-3 | - | CAISDVGYGYTF | TGTGCCATCAGTGATGTAGGGTATGGCTACACCTTC
TRBJ2-7 | - | TRBV7-9 | - | CASSLGVRDEQYF | TGTGCCAGCAGCTTAGGTGTCAGGGACGAGCAGTACTTC
TRBJ2-4 | few | TRBV12-3/TRBV12-4 | TRBD2 | CASSMGLAGGPVKNIQYF | TGTGCCAGCAGTATGGGACTAGCGGGAGGGCCGGTCAAAAACATTCAGTACTTC
TRBJ2-2 | few | TRBV29-1 | - | CSVADPGTGINTGELFF | TGCAGCGTTGCAGATCCCGGGACCGGAATCAACACCGGGGAGCTGTTTTTT
TRBJ2-1 | - | TRBV3-1 | - | CASSPLSSRANNEQFF | TGTGCCAGCAGCCCCCTGAGTTCGAGAGCGAACAATGAGCAGTTCTTC
TRBJ1-2 | - | TRBV5-4 | TRBD1 | CASSEDRGNYGYTF | TGTGCCAGCAGCGAGGACAGGGGGAACTATGGCTACACCTTC
TRBJ1-1 | - | TRBV5-6 | - | CASSRPQVYTEAFF | TGTGCCAGCAGCCGTCCACAGGTTTACACTGAAGCTTTCTTT
TRBJ2-7 | - | TRBV7-2 | TRBD1 | CASSSPGQGVNEQYF | TGTGCCAGCAGCTCCCCGGGACAGGGGGTGAACGAGCAGTACTTC
TRBJ2-7 | few | TRBV11-1 | TRBD2 | CASSLGWGRLADASYEQYF | TGTGCCAGCAGCCTGGGGTGGGGGAGACTAGCGGATGCCTCCTACGAGCAGTACTTC
TRBJ1-5 | - | TRBV25-1 | TRBD1 | CASSGRDGTDQPQHF | TGTGCCAGCAGTGGCCGGGACGGGACAGATCAGCCCCAGCATTTT
TRBJ1-4 | few | TRBV12-3/TRBV12-4 | - | CASSFPGSNEKLFF | TGTGCCAGCAGTTTCCCGGGGTCTAATGAAAAACTGTTTTTT
TRBJ1-5 | - | TRBV20-1 | - | CSARDPLVGVGNQPQHF | TGCAGTGCTAGAGACCCACTTGTCGGGGTAGGGAATCAGCCCCAGCATTTT